This T cell receptor beta chain stems from a study of shared clonotypes between healthy human individuals. The wider study: Those who served as donors were a couple of women and a few men between the ages of 18 and 49. Donors had three CD4 naive, three CD4 memory, two CD8 naive and one CD8 memory plate apiece.

The repertoire was sequenced with immunoSEQ multiplex PCR; TCRdb's copy has only in-frame clones and lacks some. The table shows approximately 1.5 million clones, with approximately 98% occurring only once. General study results and limits: Across a few donors, naive CD4 shared around 5%, naive CD8 3% to 3.5%, memory CD4 more than 2%, memory CD8 around 0.36%. Generally, naive subsets (rather than memory subsets) showed larger estimated richness.

About this clone: The antigen is undetermined.

CDR3 length: 15 residues. Between the trimmed V and J ends, which lost 0 bases and 8 bases, there was a span of 14 bases. Germline V gene data show CDR1 as SGHRS and CDR2 as YFSETQ. The chain carries TRBV5-1 and TRBJ1-4, with a tentative D call TRBD1 (5 bases). The specimen was naive CD4+ T cells sorted from blood. Subset meaning: CD45RA+ positively selected. The sequence derives from a man aged 30 to 45 in good health. Here the CDR3 DNA reads TGCGCCAGCAGCTTGGGAGGGGTTGGTAACGAAAAACTGTTTTTT. Its protein is CASSLGGVGNEKLFF.